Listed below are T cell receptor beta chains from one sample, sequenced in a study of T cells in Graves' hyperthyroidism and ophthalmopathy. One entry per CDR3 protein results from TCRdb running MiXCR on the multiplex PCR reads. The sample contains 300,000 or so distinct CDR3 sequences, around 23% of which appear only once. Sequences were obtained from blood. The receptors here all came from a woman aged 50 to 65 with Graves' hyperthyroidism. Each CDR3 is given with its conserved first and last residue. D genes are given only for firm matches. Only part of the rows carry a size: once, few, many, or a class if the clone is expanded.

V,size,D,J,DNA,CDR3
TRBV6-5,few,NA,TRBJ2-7,TGTGCCAGCAGTTACTCGGACGAGCAGTACTTC,CASSYSDEQYF
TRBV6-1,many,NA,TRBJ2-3,TGTGCCAGCAGTGAAACGCGTACAGATACGCAGTATTTT,CASSETRTDTQYF
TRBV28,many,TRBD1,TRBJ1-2,TGTGCCAGCAGCGTTGGGGGACAGGGACTCTCTTCCTATGGCTACACCTTC,CASSVGGQGLSSYGYTF
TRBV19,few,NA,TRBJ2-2,TGTGCCACCGAAGAGGGATGGGAGGCCGGGGAGCTGTTTTTT,CATEEGWEAGELFF
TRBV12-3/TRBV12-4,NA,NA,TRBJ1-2,TGTGCCAGCAGTTTAGGGGCCGGCAGTAACTATGGCTACACCTTC,CASSLGAGSNYGYTF
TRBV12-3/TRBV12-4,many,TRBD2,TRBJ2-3,TGTGCCAGCAGCCCCCCGGGACTAGCGGGAGATACGCAGTATTTT,CASSPPGLAGDTQYF
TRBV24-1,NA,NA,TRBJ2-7,TGTGCCACCAGCCCTCGGGAAACAGGTGTGCATGAGCAGTACTTC,CATSPRETGVHEQYF
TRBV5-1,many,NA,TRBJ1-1,TGCGCCAGCAGCTTGGTCTCGGGGCTCTCGAACACTGAAGCTTTCTTT,CASSLVSGLSNTEAFF
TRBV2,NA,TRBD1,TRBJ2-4,TGTGCCAGCAGGCCAGGGGACAGAATAGCCAAAAACATTCAGTACTTC,CASRPGDRIAKNIQYF
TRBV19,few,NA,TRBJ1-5,TGTGCCAGTAGTATCGGGACAACCGGCAATCAGCCCCAGCATTTT,CASSIGTTGNQPQHF
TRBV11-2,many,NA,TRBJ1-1,TGTGCCAGCAGCTCCCGGGCCCGGAACACTGAAGCTTTCTTT,CASSSRARNTEAFF
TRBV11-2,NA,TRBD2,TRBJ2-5,TGTGCCAGCAGCTTAGGGGTAGCGGGAGGGCCGCTGGAGACCCAGTACTTC,CASSLGVAGGPLETQYF
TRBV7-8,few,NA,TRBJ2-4,TGTGCCAGCAGCTTAGCGTGGGCGAGGGAACTAGCCAAAAACATTCAGTACTTC,CASSLAWARELAKNIQYF
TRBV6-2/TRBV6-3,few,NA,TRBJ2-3,TGTGCCAGCAGTTACACCACTTTAGGAGATACGCAGTATTTT,CASSYTTLGDTQYF
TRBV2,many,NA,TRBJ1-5,TGTGCCAGCAGTGAAGGGGCAGGGTATCAGCCCCAGCATTTT,CASSEGAGYQPQHF
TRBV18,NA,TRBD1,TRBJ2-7,TGTGCCAGCTCACGGGACAGAACTGAGGGCTACGAGCAGTACTTC,CASSRDRTEGYEQYF
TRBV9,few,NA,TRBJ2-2,TGTGCCAGCAGCATAAAGTCCACCGGGGAGCTGTTTTTT,CASSIKSTGELFF
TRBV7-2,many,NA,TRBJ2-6,TGTGCCAGCAGCTCGGGACTGCTCACCTCTGGGGCCAACGTCCTGACTTTC,CASSSGLLTSGANVLTF
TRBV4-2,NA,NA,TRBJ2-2,TGTGCCAGCAGCCCGGAGCAGGGAAACACCGGGGAGCTGTTTTTT,CASSPEQGNTGELFF
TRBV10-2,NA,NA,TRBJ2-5,TGCGCCAGCAGTTCGAGGGGAAGACAAGAGACCCAGTACTTC,CASSSRGRQETQYF
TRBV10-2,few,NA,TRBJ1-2,TGCGCCAGCAGTGGCGGCAAGAATGGCTACACCTTC,CASSGGKNGYTF
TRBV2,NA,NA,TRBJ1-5,TGTGCCAGCAGTGAAACGACAGCAGGCAATCAGCCCCAGCATTTT,CASSETTAGNQPQHF
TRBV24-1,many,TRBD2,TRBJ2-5,TGTGCCACCAGTGGTTGGACTAGCGAGGGGACCCAGTACTTC,CATSGWTSEGTQYF
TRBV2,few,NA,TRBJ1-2,TGTGTCAGCAGCGTTGAGTTGCACTATGGCCACACCTTC,CVSSVELHYGHTF
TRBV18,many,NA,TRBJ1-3,TGTGCCAGCTCGAGCACCCAGGGAAATGGAAACACCATATATTTT,CASSSTQGNGNTIYF
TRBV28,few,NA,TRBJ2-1,TGTGCCAGCAACTCGGGGTGGGGTTCTAGCTACAATGAGCAGTTCTTC,CASNSGWGSSYNEQFF
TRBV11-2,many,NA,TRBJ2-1,TGTGCCAGCAGCTCCGAAATGGGAGGCTACAATGAGCAGTTCTTC,CASSSEMGGYNEQFF
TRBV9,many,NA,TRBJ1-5,TGTGCCAGCAGCGTAGGCGGGATACAGCCCCAGCATTTT,CASSVGGIQPQHF
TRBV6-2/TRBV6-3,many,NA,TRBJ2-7,TGTGCCAGCACGGCTCGCAGGGGGGGCGACGAGCAGTACTTC,CASTARRGGDEQYF
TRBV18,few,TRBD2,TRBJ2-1,TGTGCCAGCTCGGGAGTAGCGGGGGAATGGGAGCAGTTCTTC,CASSGVAGEWEQFF
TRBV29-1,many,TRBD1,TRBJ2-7,TGCAGCGTTCGGGACAGGGCGTACGAGCAGTACTTC,CSVRDRAYEQYF
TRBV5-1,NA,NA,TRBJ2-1,TGCGCCAGCAGCCCGGAGGGACAAACCTACAATGAGCAGTTCTTC,CASSPEGQTYNEQFF
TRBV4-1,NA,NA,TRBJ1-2,TGCGCCGGCAGCCAAGCCCAAAAGGGTTTTGGCTATGGCTACACCTTC,CAGSQAQKGFGYGYTF
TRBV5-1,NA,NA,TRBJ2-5,TGCGCCAGCAGCTTATTCAGGGCCTTCGGACCAACGGGGACCCAGTACTTC,CASSLFRAFGPTGTQYF
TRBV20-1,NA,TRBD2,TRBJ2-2,TGCAGTGCTAGACAGGGACTAGCGATGAAATCCACCGGGGAGCTGTTTTTT,CSARQGLAMKSTGELFF
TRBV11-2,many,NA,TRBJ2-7,TGTGCCAGCAGCTTCGAGCACGAGCAGTACTTC,CASSFEHEQYF
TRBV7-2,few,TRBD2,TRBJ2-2,TGTGCCAGCAGCTCGGGACTAGCGGGCCTCGGGACCGGGGAGCTGTTTTTT,CASSSGLAGLGTGELFF
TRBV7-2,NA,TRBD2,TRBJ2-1,TGTACCAGCAGCCCGAGAAGCGGGAGCTCCTACAATGAGCAGTTCTTC,CTSSPRSGSSYNEQFF
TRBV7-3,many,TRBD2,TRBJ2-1,TGTGCCAGCAGTCCAGGGGCTAGCGGGATATCTTCCTACAATGAGCAGTTCTTC,CASSPGASGISSYNEQFF
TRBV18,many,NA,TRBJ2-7,TGTGCCAGCTCCCCCGAGGGACTTTCCTACGAGCAGTACTTC,CASSPEGLSYEQYF
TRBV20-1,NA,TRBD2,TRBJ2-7,TGCAGTGCCTCGACTTTGCGGGAGGTCTACGAGCAGTACTTC,CSASTLREVYEQYF
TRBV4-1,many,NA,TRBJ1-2,TGCGCCAGCAGCCAGGCTACCTCTGCGGCTGGCTACACCTTC,CASSQATSAAGYTF
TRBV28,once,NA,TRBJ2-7,TGTGCCAGCAGTTTATCGCTAGCCGGGCACGACGAGCAGTACTTC,CASSLSLAGHDEQYF
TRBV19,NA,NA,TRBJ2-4,TGTGCCAGTAGTATAGGCGGACAGTCCAAAAACATTCAGTACTTC,CASSIGGQSKNIQYF
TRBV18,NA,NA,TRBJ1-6,TGTGCCAGCCTCAGCTCCTATAATTCACCCCTCCACTTT,CASLSSYNSPLHF
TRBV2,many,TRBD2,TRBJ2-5,TGTGCCTCCCGGCCAGCGGGGGGGCTTGAGACCCAGTACTTC,CASRPAGGLETQYF
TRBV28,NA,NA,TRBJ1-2,TGTGCCAGCACCACCGGAGTAGGGTATGGCTACACCTTC,CASTTGVGYGYTF
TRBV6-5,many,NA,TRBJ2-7,TGTGCCAGCAGTTACATGGGGGGAGTTGGCTACGAGCAGTACTTC,CASSYMGGVGYEQYF
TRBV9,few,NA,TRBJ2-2,TGTGCCAGCGGGGGGCCAATCCAGAACACCGGGGAGCTGTTTTTT,CASGGPIQNTGELFF
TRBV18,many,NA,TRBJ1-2,TGTGCCAGCTCACCACGGGCGGGACAAGGCAACTATGGCTACACCTTC,CASSPRAGQGNYGYTF
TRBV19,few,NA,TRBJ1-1,TGTGCCAGTAGTATTTTGGGCACTGAAGCTTTCTTT,CASSILGTEAFF
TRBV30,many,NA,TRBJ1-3,TGTGCCTGCAGGGTATTTGGAAACACCATATATTTT,CACRVFGNTIYF
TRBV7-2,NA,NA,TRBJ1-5,TGTGCCAGCAGCTTAGGGGGGCATAGCAATCAGCCCCAGCATTTT,CASSLGGHSNQPQHF
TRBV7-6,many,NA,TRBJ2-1,TGTGCCAGCAGCTTAGGTTCGGGCGGGGGCTCGGGTAATGAGCAGTTCTTC,CASSLGSGGGSGNEQFF
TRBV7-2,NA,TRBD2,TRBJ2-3,TGTGCCAGCAGCCCAACCTCTAGCGGGGCTAGCACAGATACGCAGTATTTT,CASSPTSSGASTDTQYF
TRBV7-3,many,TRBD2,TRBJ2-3,TGTGCCAGCGGGGTAGCGGGAGCCACAGATACGCAGTATTTT,CASGVAGATDTQYF
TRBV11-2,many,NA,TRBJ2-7,TGTGCCAGCAGCTCCCTCGCGGGACCCAGGGCCGAGCAGTACTTC,CASSSLAGPRAEQYF